The next 4 T cell receptor beta chains were all read from a single sample in a study of Ad26.COV2.S vaccination and SARS-CoV-2 variants. Clones were read by immunoSEQ multiplex PCR, and TCRdb kept only the in-frame ones, dropping some. The table has some 180,000 clones, around nine tenths seen once. This specimen consisted of peripheral blood, obtained after recovery from COVID-19. These receptors originate from a human donor who had recovered from COVID-19.

J is TRBJ2-3 and V is TRBV9; D unclear. Germline V CDR1 and CDR2: SGDLS, YYNGEE. Trimming shortened V by 6 bases and J by 0 bases, and 14 bases separated the two germline ends. This CDR3 is 15 amino acids long. This chain's CDR3 is CASTPSGSSTDTQYF. As DNA, the CDR3 is TGTGCCAGCACCCCCTCCGGGTCTAGCACAGATACGCAGTATTTT.

The chain couples TRBV19 to TRBJ2-1; 9 bases fit TRBD2. The CDR3 length is 16 residues. Per germline, CDR1 LNHDA and CDR2 SQIVND (reference sequence). V shed 3 bases, J shed 1 base, and the junction held 4 bases outside the gene matches. Written as DNA, the CDR3 is TGTGCCAGTAGTATGCTAGCGGGGCCTTCCTACAATGAGCAGTTCTTC. Residues: CASSMLAGPSYNEQFF. The full variable domain, completed using reference TRBV19 and TRBJ2-1, is DGGITQSPKYLFRKEGQNVTLSCEQNLNHDAMYWYRQDPGQGLRLIYYSQIVNDFQKGDIAEGYSVSREKKESFPLTVTSAQKNPTAFYLCASSMLAGPSYNEQFFGPGTRLTVL.

The chain recombines TRBV24-1 with TRBJ1-2; the D is unclear. CDR1 is KGHDR, CDR2 SFDVKD, per germline. The CDR3 loop spans 14 amino acids. V lost 1 base to trimming and J lost 2 bases, with 7 bases between them. CDR3 sequence reads: CATSDFRRNYGYTF. The CDR3 bases are TGTGCCACCAGTGATTTTAGACGGAACTATGGCTACACCTTC.

The chain joins TRBV4-1 to TRBJ1-4; 8 bases are a match to TRBD1. From germline, CDR1 is MGHRA and CDR2 YSYEKL. The V gene end was trimmed by 4 bases and the J gene end by 10 bases; junction bases not matched to a gene: 11. CDR3 length: 15 residues. As DNA, the CDR3 is TGCGCCAGCAGCCTAACAGGGGGGGAGTTAGGAAAACTGTTTTTT. This codes for CASSLTGGELGKLFF.